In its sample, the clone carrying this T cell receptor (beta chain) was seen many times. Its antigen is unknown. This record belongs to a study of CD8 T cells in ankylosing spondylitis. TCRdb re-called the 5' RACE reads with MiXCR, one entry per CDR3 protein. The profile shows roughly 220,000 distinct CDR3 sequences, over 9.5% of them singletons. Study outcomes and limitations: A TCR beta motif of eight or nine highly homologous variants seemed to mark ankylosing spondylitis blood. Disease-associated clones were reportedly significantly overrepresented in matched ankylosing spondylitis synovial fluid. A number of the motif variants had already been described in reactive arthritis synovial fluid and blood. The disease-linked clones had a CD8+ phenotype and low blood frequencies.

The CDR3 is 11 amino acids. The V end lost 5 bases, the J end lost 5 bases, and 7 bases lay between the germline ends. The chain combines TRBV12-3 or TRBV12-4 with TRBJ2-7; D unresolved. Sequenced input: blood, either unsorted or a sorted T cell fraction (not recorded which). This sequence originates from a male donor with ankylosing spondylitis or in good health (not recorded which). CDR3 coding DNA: TGTGCCAGCAGTGTGAGCAACGAGCAGTACTTC. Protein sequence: CASSVSNEQYF.